This T cell receptor beta chain emerged from a study of glioma-infiltrating T cells after dendritic cell vaccination. About the research overall: Between 2003 and 2012, patients got autologous tumor lysate-pulsed dendritic cell vaccines.

CDR3 length: 15 residues. The trim removed 0 bases at V and 7 bases at J, leaving 6 bases unmatched. CDR1 and CDR2 (germline): LNHNV, YYDKDF (reference sequence). Only patients with spare fresh-frozen tumor and over two years of follow-up were included. Isocitrate dehydrogenase mutation was absent in all glioblastoma patients. Produced via immunoSEQ multiplex PCR; TCRdb's table is partial and in-frame only. This table has about 90,000 clones, 85% appearing once. The sequence was collected from a human donor with glioblastoma. This specimen was blood, taken before dendritic cell vaccination. The chain joins TRBV15 to TRBJ2-7; 10 bases are a match to TRBD2. DNA for the CDR3: TGTGCCACCAGCAGAGAAGCGGGGGGGCCGATAGAGCAGTACTTC. This codes for CATSREAGGPIEQYF.